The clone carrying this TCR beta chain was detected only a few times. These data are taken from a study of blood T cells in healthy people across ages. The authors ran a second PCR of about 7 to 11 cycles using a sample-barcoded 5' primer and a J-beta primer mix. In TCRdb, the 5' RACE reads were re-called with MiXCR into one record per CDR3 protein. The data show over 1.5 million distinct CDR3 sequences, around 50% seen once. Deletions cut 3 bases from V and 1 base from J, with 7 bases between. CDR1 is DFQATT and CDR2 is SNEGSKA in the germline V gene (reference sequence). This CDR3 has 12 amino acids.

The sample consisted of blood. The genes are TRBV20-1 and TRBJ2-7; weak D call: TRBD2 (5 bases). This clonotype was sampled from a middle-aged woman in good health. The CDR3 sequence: CSASGESYEQYF. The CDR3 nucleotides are TGCAGTGCTAGCGGGGAGTCCTACGAGCAGTACTTC.